The clone carrying this TCR beta chain was detected only a few times. The sample originates from a study of T-cell memory formation after mild COVID-19. A single record per CDR3 protein comes from TCRdb applying MiXCR to the 5' RACE reads. This repertoire shows hundreds of thousands of distinct CDR3 sequences, around a sixth found once; its top ten account for around 22%. The CDR3 runs 15 residues. CDR1 ENHRY and CDR2 SYGVKD come from the germline V gene. The germline V and J ends were trimmed by 10 bases and 5 bases, with 23 bases remaining between them. The TCR comes from a man younger than 35 who had mild COVID-19 (a few samples of this study predate the infection). Cell type and time point are not known. The specimen sequenced was PBMCs or a T cell subset sorted from them (not recorded which). The chain links TRBV10-3 to TRBJ2-5; weak D call: TRBD1 (6 bases). CDR3 bases: TGTGCCACCACCCAAGGTATAGGGGGAAGGGAGACCCAGTACTTC. It encodes CATTQGIGGRETQYF.